These T cell receptor beta chains were read from a single sample in a study of blood T cells in healthy people across ages. One entry per CDR3 protein results from TCRdb running MiXCR on the 5' RACE reads. The top ten clones hold approximately 15% of a sample with 850,000 to 950,000 distinct CDR3 sequences, 25% to 30% of them seen once. The sample was blood. Receptors were obtained from a woman aged 80 or over in good health. Each CDR3 is given with its conserved first and last residue. D genes are given only for firm matches. Where a row states a size, it is once, few, many or the class of an expanded clone; other rows omit it.

J: TRBJ2-1
V: TRBV28
D: TRBD2
size: few
CDR3: CASSLSGLAGAYNEQFF
DNA: TGTGCCAGCAGTTTATCTGGACTAGCGGGGGCCTACAATGAGCAGTTCTTC

J: TRBJ2-7
V: TRBV20-1
D: .
size: many
CDR3: CSAKRGRTYEQYF
DNA: TGCAGTGCTAAAAGGGGCCGGACCTACGAGCAGTACTTC

J: TRBJ2-7
V: TRBV7-2
D: .
size: many
CDR3: CASSPDSRRSYEQYF
DNA: TGTGCCAGCAGCCCGGACAGCCGGCGTTCCTACGAGCAGTACTTC

J: TRBJ2-7
V: TRBV5-1
D: TRBD2
size: .
CDR3: CASSPAPGLPFGYEQYF
DNA: TGCGCCAGCAGCCCGGCGCCGGGACTACCCTTCGGGTACGAGCAGTACTTC

J: TRBJ1-2
V: TRBV18
D: .
size: many
CDR3: CASSPLKVVGEGYTF
DNA: TGTGCCAGCTCACCGTTGAAGGTTGTTGGTGAAGGCTACACCTTC

J: TRBJ1-6
V: TRBV20-1
D: .
size: .
CDR3: CSARDPGGYSYNSPLHF
DNA: TGCAGTGCTAGAGACCCCGGGGGCTACTCCTATAATTCACCCCTCCACTTT

J: TRBJ2-3
V: TRBV11-2
D: .
size: few
CDR3: CASSPVGGGGYTDTQYF
DNA: TGTGCCAGCAGCCCAGTAGGAGGAGGAGGGTACACAGATACGCAGTATTTT

J: TRBJ2-3
V: TRBV7-3
D: TRBD1
size: .
CDR3: CASSPGQIVGDTQYF
DNA: TGTGCCAGCAGCCCGGGACAGATAGTGGGAGATACGCAGTATTTT

J: TRBJ2-7
V: TRBV6-2/TRBV6-3
D: .
size: medium-sized
CDR3: CASNRPGTYEQYF
DNA: TGTGCCAGCAACCGTCCGGGGACCTACGAGCAGTACTTC

J: TRBJ1-1
V: TRBV2
D: .
size: .
CDR3: CASSDDRAPEAFF
DNA: TGTGCCAGCAGTGATGATCGGGCCCCTGAAGCTTTCTTT

J: TRBJ2-3
V: TRBV5-1
D: TRBD1
size: .
CDR3: CASSLPRGNTDTQYF
DNA: TGCGCCAGCAGCTTGCCCAGGGGGAACACAGATACGCAGTATTTT

J: TRBJ2-2
V: TRBV28
D: TRBD1
size: .
CDR3: CASRRTGGSGELFF
DNA: TGTGCCAGCAGGCGGACAGGGGGCAGCGGGGAGCTGTTTTTT

J: TRBJ2-5
V: TRBV7-9
D: TRBD2
size: few
CDR3: CASSLTGGSRETQYF
DNA: TGTGCCAGCAGCTTAACGGGGGGATCAAGGGAGACCCAGTACTTC

J: TRBJ2-7
V: TRBV7-2
D: .
size: .
CDR3: CASSRIAGDYEQYF
DNA: TGTGCCAGCAGTCGAATAGCCGGAGACTACGAGCAGTACTTC

J: TRBJ2-1
V: TRBV28
D: TRBD1
size: .
CDR3: CASSLGTGGGNEQFF
DNA: TGTGCCAGCAGTCTGGGGACAGGGGGTGGAAATGAGCAGTTCTTC

J: TRBJ2-5
V: TRBV20-1
D: TRBD2
size: many
CDR3: CSANGLASLETQYF
DNA: TGCAGTGCTAATGGACTAGCGAGTTTAGAGACCCAGTACTTC